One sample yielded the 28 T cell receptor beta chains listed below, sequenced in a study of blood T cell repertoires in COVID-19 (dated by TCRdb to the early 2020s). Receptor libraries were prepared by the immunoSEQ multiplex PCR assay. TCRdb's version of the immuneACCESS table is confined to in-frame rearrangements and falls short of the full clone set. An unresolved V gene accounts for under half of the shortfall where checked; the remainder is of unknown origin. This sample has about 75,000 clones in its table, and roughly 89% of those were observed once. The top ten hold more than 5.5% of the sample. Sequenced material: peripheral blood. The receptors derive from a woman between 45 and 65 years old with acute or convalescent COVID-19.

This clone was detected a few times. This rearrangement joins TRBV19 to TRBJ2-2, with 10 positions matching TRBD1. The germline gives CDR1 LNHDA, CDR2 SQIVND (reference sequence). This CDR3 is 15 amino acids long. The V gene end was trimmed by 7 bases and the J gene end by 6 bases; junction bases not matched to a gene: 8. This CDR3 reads CASNNRDRGAGELFF. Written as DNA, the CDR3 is TGTGCCAGTAACAACCGGGACAGGGGCGCCGGGGAGCTGTTTTTT.

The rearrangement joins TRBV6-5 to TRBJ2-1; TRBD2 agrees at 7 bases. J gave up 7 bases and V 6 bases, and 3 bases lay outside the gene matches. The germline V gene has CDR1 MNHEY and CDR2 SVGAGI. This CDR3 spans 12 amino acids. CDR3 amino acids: CASRGGLNEQFF. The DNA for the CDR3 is TGTGCCAGCAGGGGGGGGTTGAATGAGCAGTTCTTC.

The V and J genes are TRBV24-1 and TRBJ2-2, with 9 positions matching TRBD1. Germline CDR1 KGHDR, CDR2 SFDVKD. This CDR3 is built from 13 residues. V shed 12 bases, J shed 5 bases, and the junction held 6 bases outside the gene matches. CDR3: CAVQGARTGELFF. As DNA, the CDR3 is TGTGCCGTACAGGGGGCGCGGACCGGGGAGCTGTTTTTT.

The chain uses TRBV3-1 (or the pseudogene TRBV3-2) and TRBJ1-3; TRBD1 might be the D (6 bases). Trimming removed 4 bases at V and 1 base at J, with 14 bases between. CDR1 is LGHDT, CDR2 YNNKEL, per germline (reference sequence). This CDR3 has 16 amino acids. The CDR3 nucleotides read TGTGCCAGCAGCCGCGGGGGGGCTGGGTCTGGAAACACCATATATTTT. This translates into CASSRGGAGSGNTIYF.

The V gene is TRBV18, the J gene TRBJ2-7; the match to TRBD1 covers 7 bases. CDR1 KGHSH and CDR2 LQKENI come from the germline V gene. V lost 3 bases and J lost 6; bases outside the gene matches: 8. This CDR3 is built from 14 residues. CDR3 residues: CASSPGTATSEQYF. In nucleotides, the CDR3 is TGTGCCAGCTCACCCGGGACAGCGACTTCCGAGCAGTACTTC.

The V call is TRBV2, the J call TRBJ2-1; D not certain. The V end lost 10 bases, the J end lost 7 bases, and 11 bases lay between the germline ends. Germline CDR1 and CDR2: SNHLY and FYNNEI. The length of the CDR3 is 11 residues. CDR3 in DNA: TGTGCCATAGCACGTCAGAATGAGCAGTTCTTC. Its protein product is CAIARQNEQFF.

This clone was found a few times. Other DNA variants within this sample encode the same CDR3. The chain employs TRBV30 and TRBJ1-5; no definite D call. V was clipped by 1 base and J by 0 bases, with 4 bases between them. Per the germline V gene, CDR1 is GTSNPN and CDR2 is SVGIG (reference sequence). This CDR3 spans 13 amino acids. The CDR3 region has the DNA TGTGCCTGGAGTGCGGGTAGCAATCAGCCCCAGCATTTT. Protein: CAWSAGSNQPQHF.

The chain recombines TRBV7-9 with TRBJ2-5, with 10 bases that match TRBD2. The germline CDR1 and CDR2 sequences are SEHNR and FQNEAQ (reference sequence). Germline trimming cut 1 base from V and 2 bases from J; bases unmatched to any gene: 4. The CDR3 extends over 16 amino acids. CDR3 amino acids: CASSLGSGGRQETQYF. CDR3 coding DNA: TGTGCCAGCAGCTTAGGTAGCGGGGGGCGACAAGAGACCCAGTACTTC.

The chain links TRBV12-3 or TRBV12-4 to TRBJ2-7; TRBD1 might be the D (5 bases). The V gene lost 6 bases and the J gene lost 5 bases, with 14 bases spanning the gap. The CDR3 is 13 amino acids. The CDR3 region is CASSLGAQDEQYF. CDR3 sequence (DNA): TGTGCCAGCAGCCTAGGGGCACAGGACGAGCAGTACTTC.

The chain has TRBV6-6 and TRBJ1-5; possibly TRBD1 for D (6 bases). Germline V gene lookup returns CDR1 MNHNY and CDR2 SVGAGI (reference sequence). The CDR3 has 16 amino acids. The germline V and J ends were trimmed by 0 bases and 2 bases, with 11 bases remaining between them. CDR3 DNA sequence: TGTGCCAGCAGTTACTCCGCCAGGGGAGGCAATCAGCCCCAGCATTTT. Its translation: CASSYSARGGNQPQHF.

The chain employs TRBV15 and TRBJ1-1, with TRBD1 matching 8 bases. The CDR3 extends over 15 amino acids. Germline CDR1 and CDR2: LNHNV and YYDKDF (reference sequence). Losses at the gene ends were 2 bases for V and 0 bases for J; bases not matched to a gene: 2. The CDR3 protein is CATSRNRGVNTEAFF. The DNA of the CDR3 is TGTGCCACCAGCAGAAACAGGGGGGTGAACACTGAAGCTTTCTTT. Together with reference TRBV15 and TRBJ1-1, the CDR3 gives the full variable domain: DAMVIQNPRYQVTQFGKPVTLSCSQTLNHNVMYWYQQKSSQAPKLLFHYYDKDFNNEADTPDNFQSRRPNTSFCFLDIRSPGLGDTAMYLCATSRNRGVNTEAFFGQGTRLTVV.

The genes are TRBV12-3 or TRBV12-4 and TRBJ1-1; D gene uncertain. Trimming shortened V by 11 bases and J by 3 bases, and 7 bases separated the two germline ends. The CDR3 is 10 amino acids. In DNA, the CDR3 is TGTGCCTCCTGGCACACTGAAGCTTTCTTT. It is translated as CASWHTEAFF.

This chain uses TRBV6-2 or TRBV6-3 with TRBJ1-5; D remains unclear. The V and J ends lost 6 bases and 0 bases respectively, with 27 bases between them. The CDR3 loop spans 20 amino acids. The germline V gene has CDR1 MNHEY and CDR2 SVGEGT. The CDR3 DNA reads TGTGCCAGCAGCCTATCCAGAAGGACTGGCCTATCGGGTAGCAATCAGCCCCAGCATTTT. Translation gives CASSLSRRTGLSGSNQPQHF.

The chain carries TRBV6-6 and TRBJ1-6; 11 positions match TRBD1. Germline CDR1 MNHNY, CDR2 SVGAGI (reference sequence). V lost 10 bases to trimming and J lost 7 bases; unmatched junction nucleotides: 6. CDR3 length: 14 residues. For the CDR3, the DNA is TGTGCCATCGGACAGGGGGCGAGGAATTCACCCCTCCACTTT. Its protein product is CAIGQGARNSPLHF.

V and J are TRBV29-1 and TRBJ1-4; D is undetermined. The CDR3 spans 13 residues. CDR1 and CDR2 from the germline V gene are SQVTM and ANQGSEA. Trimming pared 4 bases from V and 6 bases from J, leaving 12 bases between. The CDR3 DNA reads TGCAGCGTTGGGTCTGGGGAGGATGAAAAACTGTTTTTT. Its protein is CSVGSGEDEKLFF.

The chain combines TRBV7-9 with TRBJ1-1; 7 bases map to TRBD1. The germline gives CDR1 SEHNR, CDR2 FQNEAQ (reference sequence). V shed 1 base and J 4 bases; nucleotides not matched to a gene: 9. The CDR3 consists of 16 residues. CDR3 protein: CASSLVSGGGPTEAFF. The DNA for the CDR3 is TGTGCCAGCAGCTTAGTGAGCGGAGGGGGCCCCACTGAAGCTTTCTTT.

The CDR3 loop is CASSFEGDQPQHF. In nucleotides, the CDR3 is TGCGCCAGCAGCTTTGAGGGGGATCAGCCCCAGCATTTT. The chain recombines TRBV5-1 with TRBJ1-5; weak D call: TRBD1 (6 bases). V was clipped by 2 bases and J by 5 bases, with 8 bases between them. This CDR3 contains 13 residues. Per the germline V gene, CDR1 is SGHRS and CDR2 is YFSETQ.

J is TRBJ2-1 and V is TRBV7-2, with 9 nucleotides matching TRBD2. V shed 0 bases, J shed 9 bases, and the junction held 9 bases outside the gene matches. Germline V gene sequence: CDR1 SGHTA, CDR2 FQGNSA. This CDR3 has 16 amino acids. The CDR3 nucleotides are TGTGCCAGCAGCTTAGCGGGCGGCGGGAGGGCCGGTGAGCAGTTCTTC. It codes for CASSLAGGGRAGEQFF.

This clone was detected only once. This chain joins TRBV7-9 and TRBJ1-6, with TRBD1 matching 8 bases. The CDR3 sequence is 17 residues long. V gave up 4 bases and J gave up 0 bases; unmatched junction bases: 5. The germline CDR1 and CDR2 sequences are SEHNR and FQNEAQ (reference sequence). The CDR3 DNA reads TGTGCCAGCAGCTGGGGACAGGCGAGCTCCTATAATTCACCCCTCCACTTT. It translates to CASSWGQASSYNSPLHF.

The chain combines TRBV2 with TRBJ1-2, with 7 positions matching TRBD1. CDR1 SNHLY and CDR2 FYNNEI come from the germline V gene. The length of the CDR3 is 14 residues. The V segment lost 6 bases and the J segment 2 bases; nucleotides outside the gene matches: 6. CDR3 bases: TGTGCCAGCAGGCAGGGACAGACCAACTATGGCTACACCTTC. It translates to CASRQGQTNYGYTF.

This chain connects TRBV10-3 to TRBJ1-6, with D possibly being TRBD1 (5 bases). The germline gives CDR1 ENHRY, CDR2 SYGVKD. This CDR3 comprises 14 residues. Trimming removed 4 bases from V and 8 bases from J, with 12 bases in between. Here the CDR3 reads CAISGWQGHSPLHF. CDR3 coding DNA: TGTGCCATCAGTGGTTGGCAGGGTCATTCACCCCTCCACTTT.

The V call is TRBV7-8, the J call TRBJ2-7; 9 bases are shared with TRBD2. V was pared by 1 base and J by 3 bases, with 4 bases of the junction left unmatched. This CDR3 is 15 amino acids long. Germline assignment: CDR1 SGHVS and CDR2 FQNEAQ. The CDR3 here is CASSLVSSGGYEQYF. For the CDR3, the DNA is TGTGCCAGCAGCTTAGTGAGTAGCGGGGGCTACGAGCAGTACTTC.

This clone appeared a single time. In nucleotides, the CDR3 is TGTGCCAGCAGTTATTCTACAGGGGTGGGAGAGACCCAGTACTTC. This encodes CASSYSTGVGETQYF. The chain recombines TRBV6-6 with TRBJ2-5, with TRBD1 matching over 7 bases. Germline lookup yields CDR1 MNHNY and CDR2 SVGAGI (reference sequence). V trimming: 3 bases; J trimming: 4 bases; junction bases outside the gene matches: 8. The CDR3 covers 15 residues.

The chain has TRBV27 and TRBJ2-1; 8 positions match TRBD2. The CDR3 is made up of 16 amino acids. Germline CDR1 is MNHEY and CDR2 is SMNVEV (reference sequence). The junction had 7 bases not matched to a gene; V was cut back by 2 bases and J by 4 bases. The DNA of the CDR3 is TGTGCCAGCAGTTTAATCTTGGCTAGCGGGTACAATGAGCAGTTCTTC. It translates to CASSLILASGYNEQFF.

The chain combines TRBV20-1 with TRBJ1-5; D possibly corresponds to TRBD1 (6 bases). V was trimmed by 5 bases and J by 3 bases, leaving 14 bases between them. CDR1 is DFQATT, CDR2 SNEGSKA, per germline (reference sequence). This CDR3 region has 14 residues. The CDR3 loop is CSARDRDTNQPQHF. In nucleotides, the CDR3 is TGCAGTGCTCGTGATAGGGACACCAATCAGCCCCAGCATTTT.

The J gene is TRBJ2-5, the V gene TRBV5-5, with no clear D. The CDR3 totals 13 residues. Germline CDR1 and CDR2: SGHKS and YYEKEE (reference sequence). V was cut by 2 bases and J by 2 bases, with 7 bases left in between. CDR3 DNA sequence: TGTGCCAGCAGCTTAATCCCGCAAGAGACCCAGTACTTC. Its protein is CASSLIPQETQYF. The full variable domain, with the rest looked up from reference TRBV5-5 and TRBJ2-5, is DAGVTQSPTHLIKTRGQQVTLRCSPISGHKSVSWYQQVLGQGPQFIFQYYEKEERGRGNFPDRFSARQFPNYSSELNVNALLLGDSALYLCASSLIPQETQYFGPGTRLLVL.

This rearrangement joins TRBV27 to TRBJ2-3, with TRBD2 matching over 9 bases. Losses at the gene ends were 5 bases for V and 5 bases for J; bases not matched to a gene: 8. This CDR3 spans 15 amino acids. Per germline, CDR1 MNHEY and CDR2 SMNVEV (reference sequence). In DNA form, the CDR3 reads TGTGCCAGCAGTCCCGGGACTAGCAGGATAGATACGCAGTATTTT. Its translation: CASSPGTSRIDTQYF.

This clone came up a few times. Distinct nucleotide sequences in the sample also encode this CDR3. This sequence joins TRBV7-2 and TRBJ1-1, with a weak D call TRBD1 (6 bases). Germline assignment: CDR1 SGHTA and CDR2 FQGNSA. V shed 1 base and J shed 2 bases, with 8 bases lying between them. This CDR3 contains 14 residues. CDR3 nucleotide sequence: TGTGCCAGCAGCTTAGTACAGGGTAACACTGAAGCTTTCTTT. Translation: CASSLVQGNTEAFF.